The T cell receptor beta chain under discussion was sequenced for a study of beta chain features in type 1 diabetes. The CDR3 consists of 13 residues. The germline V gene has CDR1 SGHAT and CDR2 FQDESV (reference sequence). Trimming pared 4 bases from V and 11 bases from J, leaving 17 bases between. The investigators reverse transcribed all of the isolated RNA, so they sequenced expressed TCRB transcripts. Measured with immunoSEQ multiplex PCR; TCRdb has only the in-frame clones, and not every one. Of 150,000 to 180,000 clones detected, around 8% appear once; the ten largest clones hold approximately 0.65%.

Sequenced sample: central memory CD4+ T cells from blood. This chain connects TRBV11-1 to TRBJ1-1, with D tentatively TRBD1 (5 bases). The TCR sequence derives from a man aged 18-30 years in good health. The CDR3: CASSSGGERVAFF. The CDR3 DNA is TGTGCCAGCAGCTCCGGGGGTGAAAGGGTGGCTTTCTTT.